One and the same sample provided the 9 T cell receptor beta chains below, sequenced in a study of T cells after yellow fever vaccination. From the 5' RACE reads, TCRdb called clonotypes with MiXCR, one entry per CDR3 protein. The sample consists of fewer than 500,000 distinct CDR3 sequences, roughly a sixth of them appearing once. The material sequenced was PBMCs, taken before the yellow fever booster vaccination. The receptors were sampled from a man aged 18 to 29 who received the YFV17D yellow fever vaccine.

This clonotype came up a few times. The chain couples TRBV20-1 to TRBJ2-1; 12 nucleotides line up with TRBD2. The length of the CDR3 is 16 residues. The germline CDR1 and CDR2 sequences are DFQATT and SNEGSKA (reference sequence). With 0 bases clipped from V and 6 bases from J, the junction kept 6 bases outside the gene matches. The CDR3 spells CSARDLETSGGNEQFF. CDR3 DNA sequence: TGCAGTGCTAGAGATCTCGAGACTAGCGGGGGCAATGAGCAGTTCTTC.

This clonotype was seen only a few times. CDR3 nucleotides: TGCAGCGTTGTGGACAGAACGATGAACACTGAAGCTTTCTTT. Encoded protein: CSVVDRTMNTEAFF. V usage is TRBV29-1 and J usage is TRBJ1-1; tentative D call: TRBD1 (6 bases). The germline V gene encodes CDR1 SQVTM and CDR2 ANQGSEA. The length of the CDR3 is 14 residues. With 4 bases removed from V and 0 bases from J, the gap between germline ends came to 12 bases.

This clonotype turned up a few times. V and J are TRBV4-3 and TRBJ2-3; 9 bases map to TRBD2. The CDR3 loop spans 15 amino acids. Germline-derived CDR1 and CDR2 are LGHNA and YSLEER. The ends lost 1 base at V and 3 bases at J; junction bases unmatched: 2. The CDR3 here is CASSQVSGGTDTQYF. For the CDR3, the DNA is TGCGCCAGCAGCCAAGTTAGCGGGGGAACAGATACGCAGTATTTT.

This clonotype was found a few times. The genes are TRBV7-2 and TRBJ2-7; 9 bases agree with TRBD1. The CDR3 spans 13 residues. Germline V gene data show CDR1 as SGHTA and CDR2 as FQGNSA. Trimming cost V 4 bases and J 8 bases; bases outside gene matches: 6. The CDR3 is CASSSEQGAKQYV. The CDR3 DNA reads as TGTGCCAGCAGCTCTGAACAGGGGGCTAAGCAGTACGTC.

This clonotype has a handful of counts. The CDR3 DNA follows: TGCGCCAGCAGCTTCATTGGGGGGAACACTGAAGCTTTCTTT. It yields the protein CASSFIGGNTEAFF. The chain has TRBV5-1 and TRBJ1-1; possibly TRBD1 for D (5 bases). This CDR3 contains 14 residues. V gave up 2 bases and J gave up 1 base, with 9 bases separating them. Germline V gene data show CDR1 as SGHRS and CDR2 as YFSETQ.

The chain joins TRBV5-1 to TRBJ1-6, with 9 bases fitting TRBD1. CDR1 is SGHRS and CDR2 is YFSETQ in the germline V gene. After removal of 5 bases from V and 8 bases from J, the junction contained 8 bases not matched to a gene. CDR3 length equals 15 residues. CDR3 amino acids: CASRLQGATDSPLHF. As DNA, the CDR3 is TGCGCCAGCAGACTACAGGGGGCGACGGATTCACCCCTCCACTTT.

This chain connects TRBV11-2 to TRBJ2-3; D not resolved. The CDR3 has 15 amino acids. The V end lost 3 bases, the J end lost 4 bases, and 14 bases lay between the germline ends. Germline values: CDR1 SGHAT, CDR2 FQNNGV. The CDR3: CASSLGFPAADTQYF. Written as DNA, the CDR3 is TGTGCCAGCAGCTTGGGGTTTCCTGCAGCAGATACGCAGTATTTT.

This chain connects TRBV24-1 to TRBJ2-2; TRBD2 is a possible D gene (5 bases). CDR1 KGHDR and CDR2 SFDVKD come from the germline V gene. The CDR3 covers 14 residues. V lost 5 bases, J lost 1 base, and 7 bases lay in between. The CDR3 loop reads CATSVEGNTGELFF. CDR3 nucleotide sequence: TGTGCCACCAGTGTCGAGGGGAACACCGGGGAGCTGTTTTTT.

For this clonotype: It may be a read error: a sequence one base away is much more abundant. This chain joins TRBV3-1 and TRBJ2-7, with D possibly TRBD2 on 5 matching bases. With 0 bases removed from V and 6 bases from J, the gap between germline ends came to 6 bases. CDR3 length equals 12 residues. Germline CDR1 reads LGHDT; CDR2 reads YNNKEL (reference sequence). The CDR3 nucleotides are TGTGCCAGCAGCCAAGATCGGGGCGAGCAGTACTTC. Protein: CASSQDRGEQYF.